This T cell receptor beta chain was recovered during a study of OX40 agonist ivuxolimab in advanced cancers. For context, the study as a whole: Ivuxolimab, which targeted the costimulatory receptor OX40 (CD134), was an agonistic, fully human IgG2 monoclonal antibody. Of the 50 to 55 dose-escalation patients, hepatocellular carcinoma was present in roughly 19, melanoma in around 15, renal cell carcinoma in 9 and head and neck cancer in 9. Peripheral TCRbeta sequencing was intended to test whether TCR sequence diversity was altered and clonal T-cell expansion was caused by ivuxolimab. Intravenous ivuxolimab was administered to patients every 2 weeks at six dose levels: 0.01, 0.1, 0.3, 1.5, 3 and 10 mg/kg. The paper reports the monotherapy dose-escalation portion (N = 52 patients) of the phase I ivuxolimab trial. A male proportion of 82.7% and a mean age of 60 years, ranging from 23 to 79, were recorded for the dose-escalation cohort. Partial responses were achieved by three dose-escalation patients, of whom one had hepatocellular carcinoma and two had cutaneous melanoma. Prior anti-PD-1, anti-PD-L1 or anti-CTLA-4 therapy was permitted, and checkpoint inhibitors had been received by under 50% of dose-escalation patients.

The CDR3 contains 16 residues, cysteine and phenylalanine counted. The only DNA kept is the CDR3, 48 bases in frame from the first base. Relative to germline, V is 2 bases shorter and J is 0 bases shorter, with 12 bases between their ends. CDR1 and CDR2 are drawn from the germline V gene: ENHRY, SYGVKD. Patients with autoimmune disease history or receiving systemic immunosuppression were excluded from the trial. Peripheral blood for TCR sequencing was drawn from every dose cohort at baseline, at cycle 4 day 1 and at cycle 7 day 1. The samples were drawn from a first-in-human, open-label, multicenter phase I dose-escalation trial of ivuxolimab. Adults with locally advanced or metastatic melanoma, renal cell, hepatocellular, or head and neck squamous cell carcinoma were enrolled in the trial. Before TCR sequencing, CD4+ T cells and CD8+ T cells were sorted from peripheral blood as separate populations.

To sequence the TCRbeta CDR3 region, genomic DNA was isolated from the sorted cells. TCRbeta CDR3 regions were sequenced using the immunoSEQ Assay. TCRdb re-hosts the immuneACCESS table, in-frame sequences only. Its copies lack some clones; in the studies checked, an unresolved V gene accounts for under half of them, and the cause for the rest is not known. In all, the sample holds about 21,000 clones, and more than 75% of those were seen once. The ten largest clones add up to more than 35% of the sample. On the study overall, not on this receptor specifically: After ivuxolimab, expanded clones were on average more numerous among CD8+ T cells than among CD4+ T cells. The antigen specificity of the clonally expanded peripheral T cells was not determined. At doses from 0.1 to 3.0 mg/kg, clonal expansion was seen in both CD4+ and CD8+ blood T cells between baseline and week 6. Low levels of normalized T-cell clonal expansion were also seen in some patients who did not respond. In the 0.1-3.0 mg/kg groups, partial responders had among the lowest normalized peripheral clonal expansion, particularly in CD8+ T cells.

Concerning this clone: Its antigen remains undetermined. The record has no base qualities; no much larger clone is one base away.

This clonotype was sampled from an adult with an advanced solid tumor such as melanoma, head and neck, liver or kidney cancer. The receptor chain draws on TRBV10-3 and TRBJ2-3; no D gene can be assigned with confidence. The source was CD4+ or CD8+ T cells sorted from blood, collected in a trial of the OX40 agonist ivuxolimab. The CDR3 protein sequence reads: CAISEGVFPSTDTQYF. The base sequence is TGTGCCATCAGTGAGGGGGTTTTCCCAAGCACAGATACGCAGTATTTT.